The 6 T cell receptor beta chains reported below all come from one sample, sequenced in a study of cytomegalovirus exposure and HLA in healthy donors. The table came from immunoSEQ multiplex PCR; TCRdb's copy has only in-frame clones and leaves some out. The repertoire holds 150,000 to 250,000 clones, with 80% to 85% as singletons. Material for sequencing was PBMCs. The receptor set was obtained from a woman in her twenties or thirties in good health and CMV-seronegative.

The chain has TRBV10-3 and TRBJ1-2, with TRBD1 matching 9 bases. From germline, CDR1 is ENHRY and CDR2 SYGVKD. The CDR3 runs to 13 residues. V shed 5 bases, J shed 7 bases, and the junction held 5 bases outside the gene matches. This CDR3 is CAISSPGQGGYTF. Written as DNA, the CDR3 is TGTGCCATCAGTTCGCCGGGACAGGGTGGCTACACCTTC.

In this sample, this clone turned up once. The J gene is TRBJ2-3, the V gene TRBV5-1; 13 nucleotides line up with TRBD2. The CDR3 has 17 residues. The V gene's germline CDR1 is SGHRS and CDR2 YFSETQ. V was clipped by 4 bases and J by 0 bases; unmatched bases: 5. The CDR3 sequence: CASSRGTSGASTDTQYF. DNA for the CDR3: TGCGCCAGCAGCCGGGGGACTAGCGGGGCTAGCACAGATACGCAGTATTTT.

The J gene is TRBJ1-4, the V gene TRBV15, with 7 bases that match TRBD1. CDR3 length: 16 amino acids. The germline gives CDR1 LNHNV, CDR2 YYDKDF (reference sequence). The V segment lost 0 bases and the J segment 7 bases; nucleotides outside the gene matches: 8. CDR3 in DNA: TGTGCCACCAGCAGAGATGGGGGCCAGGGGGGTGAAAAACTGTTTTTT. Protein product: CATSRDGGQGGEKLFF.

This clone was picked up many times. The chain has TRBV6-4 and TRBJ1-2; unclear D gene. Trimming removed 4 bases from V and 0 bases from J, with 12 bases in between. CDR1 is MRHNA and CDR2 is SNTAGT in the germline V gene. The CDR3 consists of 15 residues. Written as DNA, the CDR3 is TGTGCCAGCAGTGTAGAGGCCGACCCTAACTATGGCTACACCTTC. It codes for CASSVEADPNYGYTF.

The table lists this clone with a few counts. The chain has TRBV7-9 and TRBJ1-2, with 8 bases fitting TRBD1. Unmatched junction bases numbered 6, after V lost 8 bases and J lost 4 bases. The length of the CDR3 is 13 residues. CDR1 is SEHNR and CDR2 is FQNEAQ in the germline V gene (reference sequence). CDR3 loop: CASASGQVYGYTF. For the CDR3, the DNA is TGTGCCAGCGCCTCGGGACAGGTCTATGGCTACACCTTC.

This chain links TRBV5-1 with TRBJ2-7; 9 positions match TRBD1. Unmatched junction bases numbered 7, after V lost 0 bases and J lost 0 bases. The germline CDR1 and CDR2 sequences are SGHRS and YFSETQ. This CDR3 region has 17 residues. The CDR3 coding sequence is TGCGCCAGCAGCTTGGGATTCGGGACAGGGATCTCCTACGAGCAGTACTTC. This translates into CASSLGFGTGISYEQYF.